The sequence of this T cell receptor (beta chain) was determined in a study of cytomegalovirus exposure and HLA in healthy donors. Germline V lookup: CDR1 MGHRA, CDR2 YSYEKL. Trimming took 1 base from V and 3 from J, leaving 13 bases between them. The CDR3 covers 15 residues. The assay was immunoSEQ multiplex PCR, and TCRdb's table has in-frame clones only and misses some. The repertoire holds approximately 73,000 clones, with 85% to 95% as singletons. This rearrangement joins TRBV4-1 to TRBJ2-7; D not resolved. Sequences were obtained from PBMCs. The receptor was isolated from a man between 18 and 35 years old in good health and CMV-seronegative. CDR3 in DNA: TGCGCCAGCAGCCAAGGTGACACGCCCGACTACGAGCAGTACTTC. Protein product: CASSQGDTPDYEQYF.